The source of this T cell receptor beta chain is a study of T cell responses to AZD1222 COVID-19 vaccine. Whole-study results and caveats: Targets within unmutated variant regions were reportedly found for nearly half of spike-specific TCRs. Of the AZD1222 recipients, only five or six were seropositive at baseline. It should be noted that donors were predominantly white British and more often female, and clonal diversity was possibly underestimated. In all cases, repertoires were sampled only after the peak T cell response.

This CDR3 region has 15 residues. V was clipped by 2 bases and J by 0 bases, with 5 bases between them. Germline assignment: CDR1 MNHEY and CDR2 SVGAGI. Measured with immunoSEQ multiplex PCR; TCRdb has only the in-frame clones, and not every one. The sample yields tens of thousands of clones, less than 95% seen once. The count of this clone is one. Its antigen is unidentified. The receptor's source is an adult who received the AZD1222 COVID-19 vaccine. This chain links TRBV6-5 with TRBJ1-6; D is unclear. The sequenced sample was peripheral blood, obtained 28 days after the second AZD1222 dose. The CDR3 coding sequence is TGTGCCAGCAGTTACGGGGTCTCCTATAATTCACCCCTCCACTTT. Its translation: CASSYGVSYNSPLHF.